The 17 T cell receptor beta chains given below trace back to one sample, sequenced in a study of identical twins. MiXCR, applied by TCRdb to the 5' RACE reads, yields one record per CDR3 protein. The sample contains under 800,000 distinct CDR3 sequences, 21% of which appear only once. In addition, the sample was reused for a study of T cells expressing NK-cell markers.

Sequencing was done on a sample of PBMCs. The source is a woman aged 18 to 35 in good health.

The rearrangement joins TRBV6-1 to TRBJ2-5; D is possibly TRBD1 or TRBD2 (6 bases each). Germline CDR1 reads MNHNS; CDR2 reads SASEGT. The V and J ends lost 6 bases and 4 bases respectively, with 15 bases between them. There are 14 residues in the CDR3. This chain's CDR3 is CASRIPGAAETQYF. CDR3 sequence (DNA): TGTGCCAGCAGGATCCCGGGGGCAGCAGAGACCCAGTACTTC.

The sample holds a few counts of this clonotype. The chain carries TRBV4-3 and TRBJ2-1; the D gene is possibly TRBD1 (6 bases). The CDR3 contains 13 residues. Per germline, CDR1 LGHNA and CDR2 YSLEER. The ends were cut back, 2 bases at V and 10 bases at J, with 12 bases in the middle. The CDR3 reads CASSQTDRREQFF. For the CDR3, the DNA is TGCGCCAGCAGCCAAACAGACAGGAGGGAGCAGTTCTTC.

The rearrangement links TRBV7-8 to TRBJ1-1; a possible D gene is TRBD1 (5 bases). The germline V and J ends were trimmed by 3 bases and 1 base, with 12 bases remaining between them. CDR1 is SGHVS, CDR2 FQNEAQ, per germline. This CDR3 has 15 amino acids. The CDR3 sequence: CASSLDKGGNTEAFF. The CDR3 DNA reads TGTGCCAGCAGCTTGGACAAGGGCGGGAACACTGAAGCTTTCTTT. Drawing the rest from reference TRBV7-8 and TRBJ1-1, the complete variable domain is GAGVSQSPRYKVAKRGQDVALRCDPISGHVSLFWYQQALGQGPEFLTYFQNEAQLDKSGLPSDRFFAERPEGSVSTLKIQRTQQEDSAVYLCASSLDKGGNTEAFFGQGTRLTVV.

The sample holds a few counts of this clonotype. V usage is TRBV5-5 and J usage is TRBJ2-1; perhaps TRBD1 as D (7 bases). Trimming stripped 3 bases from V and 11 bases from J, with 18 bases between. The germline V gene has CDR1 SGHKS and CDR2 YYEKEE (reference sequence). The CDR3 is made up of 14 amino acids. The CDR3 DNA reads TGTGCCAGCAGCTGGGGGTCGGCGGGACAGAAGCAGTTCTTC. This encodes CASSWGSAGQKQFF.

This clonotype was counted a few times. The chain carries TRBV7-2 and TRBJ2-7; D is unresolved. There are 14 residues in the CDR3. In germline, CDR1 is SGHTA, CDR2 FQGNSA. V lost 3 bases to trimming and J lost 0 bases, with 9 bases between them. The CDR3 reads CASSFSLVSYEQYF. Here the CDR3 DNA reads TGTGCCAGCAGCTTTAGTCTAGTCTCCTACGAGCAGTACTTC.

This clonotype was detected once. CDR3 nucleotides: TGCGCCAGCAGCCAAGAACACAGGAGGGACTCCTACGAGCAGTACTTC. Translated, it gives CASSQEHRRDSYEQYF. This rearrangement joins TRBV4-3 to TRBJ2-7; maybe TRBD2 (6 bases). The germline gives CDR1 LGHNA, CDR2 YSLEER. The CDR3 loop spans 16 amino acids. With 0 bases removed from V and 0 bases from J, the gap between germline ends came to 12 bases.

This clonotype came up many times. Here the CDR3 reads CASSQGFSGGDEQFF. In nucleotides, the CDR3 is TGCGCCAGCAGCCAAGGGTTTAGCGGGGGGGATGAGCAGTTCTTC. This chain uses TRBV4-3 with TRBJ2-1; 11 bases align to TRBD2. Per the germline V gene, CDR1 is LGHNA and CDR2 is YSLEER. The trim removed 1 base at V and 8 bases at J, leaving 4 bases unmatched. There are 15 residues in the CDR3.

In this sample, this clonotype turned up a few times. The CDR3 here is CSARAPRQGHFYNEQFF. The CDR3 DNA follows: TGCAGTGCTAGAGCCCCCCGGCAGGGTCATTTCTACAATGAGCAGTTCTTC. The chain couples TRBV20-1 to TRBJ2-1, with D possibly TRBD1 on 5 matching bases. The CDR3 sequence is 17 residues long. Germline values: CDR1 DFQATT, CDR2 SNEGSKA (reference sequence). Deletions cut 1 base from V and 3 bases from J, with 19 bases between.

The chain links TRBV19 to TRBJ1-2; the D is unclear. Germline CDR1 reads LNHDA; CDR2 reads SQIVND (reference sequence). CDR3 length: 13 residues. Trimming shortened V by 10 bases and J by 4 bases, and 16 bases separated the two germline ends. As DNA, the CDR3 is TGTGCCACCTTCCATGCTTGGGGCTATGGCTACACCTTC. Amino acids: CATFHAWGYGYTF.

The gene calls are TRBV7-2 and TRBJ2-3, with 8 bases aligning to TRBD2. This CDR3 is 16 amino acids long. V shed 9 bases and J 2 bases; nucleotides not matched to a gene: 13. From germline, CDR1 is SGHTA and CDR2 FQGNSA. CDR3 sequence reads: CASTSGTSRSTDTQYF. In DNA, the CDR3 is TGTGCCAGTACGTCCGGGACTAGTCGTTCCACAGATACGCAGTATTTT.

This clonotype was found many times. V usage is TRBV20-1 and J usage is TRBJ2-3; 11 positions agree with TRBD2. This CDR3 has 15 amino acids. After removal of 1 base from V and 3 bases from J, the junction contained 3 bases not matched to a gene. CDR1 is DFQATT, CDR2 SNEGSKA, per germline (reference sequence). The CDR3 loop reads CSARATSGRTDTQYF. DNA for the CDR3: TGCAGTGCTAGAGCCACTAGCGGGAGAACAGATACGCAGTATTTT.

In its sample, this clonotype was seen a few times. The gene calls are TRBV20-1 and TRBJ1-4, with D unclear. Trimming left V 0 bases short and J 0 bases short, with 2 bases between. Looked up from germline, CDR1 is DFQATT and CDR2 is SNEGSKA (reference sequence). The CDR3 sequence is 13 residues long. The DNA for the CDR3 is TGCAGTGCTAGAGAAGCAACTAATGAAAAACTGTTTTTT. Translation gives CSAREATNEKLFF.

The V call is TRBV12-3 or TRBV12-4, the J call TRBJ2-5; the D is unclear. Trimming stripped 4 bases from V and 5 bases from J, with 14 bases between. The CDR3 runs to 14 residues. The CDR3 coding sequence is TGTGCCAGCAGTTCGCCGCCCAGACCGGAGACCCAGTACTTC. As protein: CASSSPPRPETQYF.

This clonotype occurred once. V gene TRBV7-9 combines with J gene TRBJ2-7, with 8 bases matching TRBD1. The germline V gene has CDR1 SEHNR and CDR2 FQNEAQ (reference sequence). This CDR3 spans 13 amino acids. V shed 2 bases, J shed 11 bases, and the junction held 8 bases outside the gene matches. The CDR3 DNA is TGTGCCAGCAGCTTAACGGACAGGGAAAGAGAGTACTTC. It yields the protein CASSLTDREREYF.

This clonotype was detected a few times. The chain is built from TRBV20-1 and TRBJ2-3; D tentatively reads TRBD1 or TRBD2 (5 bases each). The germline gives CDR1 DFQATT, CDR2 SNEGSKA (reference sequence). There are 16 residues in the CDR3. V lost 5 bases to trimming and J lost 0 bases, with 18 bases between them. The CDR3 DNA sequence: TGCAGTGCTGAACATCGGGGCCCGCCTAGCACAGATACGCAGTATTTT. Translation: CSAEHRGPPSTDTQYF.

This chain connects TRBV20-1 to TRBJ1-5, with D possibly matching TRBD1 (5 bases). V gave up 6 bases and J gave up 1 base, with 13 bases separating them. The CDR3 runs 14 residues. The germline CDR1 and CDR2 sequences are DFQATT and SNEGSKA (reference sequence). The CDR3 region is CSATGTVSNQPQHF. The CDR3 DNA is TGCAGTGCCACTGGGACCGTAAGCAATCAGCCCCAGCATTTT.

This clonotype occurred a few times. This sequence joins TRBV29-1 and TRBJ2-1; perhaps TRBD2 as D (6 bases). CDR3 size: 13 residues. The germline CDR1 and CDR2 sequences are SQVTM and ANQGSEA. V was pared by 2 bases and J by 10 bases, with 15 bases between. The CDR3 DNA follows: TGCAGCGTTGAAAAGGGACGGCGGGGCGAGCAGTTCTTC. Its translation is CSVEKGRRGEQFF.